Shown below are 21 T cell receptor beta chains from a single sample sequenced in a study of response to subunit inactivated influenza vaccine. TCRdb used MiXCR to reprocess the RT-PCR reads, holding one entry per CDR3 protein. The top ten clones hold roughly 10% of a sample with around 520,000 distinct CDR3 sequences, 12% of them seen once. The sequenced sample was PBMCs from blood, obtained on the day of vaccination. The receptors shown here come from a man aged 50 or older who received an inactivated influenza vaccine.

This clonotype turned up a few times. This rearrangement joins TRBV12-3 or TRBV12-4 to TRBJ2-7, with D tentatively TRBD1 (5 bases). CDR3 length: 13 residues. Trimming stripped 6 bases from V and 5 bases from J, with 14 bases between. This chain's CDR3 is CASRPPGIHEQYF. CDR3 DNA sequence: TGTGCCAGCAGACCGCCAGGGATCCACGAGCAGTACTTC.

On this clonotype: Possible read error: a much larger clone is one base away. This sequence joins TRBV5-1 and TRBJ1-2, with D possibly being TRBD1 (5 bases). There are 14 residues in the CDR3. Germline V gene lookup returns CDR1 SGHRS and CDR2 YFSETQ. In DNA, the CDR3 is TGCACCAGCAGCTTGGGGACGATGAACTATGGCTACACCTTC. Protein product: CTSSLGTMNYGYTF. The full variable domain, with the rest looked up from reference TRBV5-1 and TRBJ1-2, is KAGVTQTPRYLIKTRGQQVTLSCSPISGHRSVSWYQQTPGQGLQFLFEYFSETQRNKGNFPGRFSGRQFSNSRSEMNVSTLELGDSALYLCTSSLGTMNYGYTFGSGTRLTVV.

V is TRBV5-1 and J is TRBJ2-1, with TRBD1 matching 9 bases. Losses at the gene ends were 4 bases for V and 2 bases for J; bases not matched to a gene: 7. This CDR3 is 16 amino acids long. Germline lookup yields CDR1 SGHRS and CDR2 YFSETQ. CDR3 residues: CASSPLQGATYNEQFF. The CDR3 region has the DNA TGCGCCAGCAGCCCTCTACAGGGGGCCACCTACAATGAGCAGTTCTTC.

The V call is TRBV4-1, the J call TRBJ2-5, with D hard to call. The CDR3 spans 14 residues. V was clipped by 0 bases and J by 3 bases, with 8 bases between them. In germline, CDR1 is MGHRA, CDR2 YSYEKL. The CDR3 nucleotides are TGCGCCAGCAGCCAAGATTGGCAGGAAGAGACCCAGTACTTC. It is translated as CASSQDWQEETQYF.

V usage is TRBV11-2 and J usage is TRBJ2-5; the match to TRBD2 covers 9 bases. Germline V gene sequence: CDR1 SGHAT, CDR2 FQNNGV. The CDR3 extends over 18 amino acids. After removal of 1 base from V and 5 bases from J, the junction contained 14 bases not matched to a gene. The CDR3 here is CASSLVSPAAGGGETQYF. The CDR3 DNA reads TGTGCCAGCAGCTTAGTCTCCCCTGCAGCGGGAGGAGGGGAGACCCAGTACTTC.

The chain uses TRBV9 and TRBJ2-1, with D perhaps being TRBD1 or TRBD2 (5 bases each). This CDR3 is 16 amino acids long. Germline loops: CDR1 SGDLS, CDR2 YYNGEE. The V end was cut by 2 bases, the J end by 6 bases, with 18 bases between. This chain's CDR3 is CASSVGPWGKVNEQFF. The CDR3, as DNA: TGTGCCAGCAGCGTCGGGCCTTGGGGGAAGGTCAATGAGCAGTTCTTC.

The V gene is TRBV4-3, the J gene TRBJ2-7; D is undetermined. The ends were cut back, 0 bases at V and 3 bases at J, with 6 bases in the middle. CDR1 and CDR2 (germline): LGHNA, YSLEER. The CDR3 sequence is 13 residues long. The CDR3 loop reads CASSQDQNYEQYF. CDR3 coding DNA: TGCGCCAGCAGCCAAGACCAAAACTACGAGCAGTACTTC.

The chain combines TRBV4-3 with TRBJ2-5; 7 nucleotides align to TRBD1. Per the germline V gene, CDR1 is LGHNA and CDR2 is YSLEER. The V gene end was trimmed by 0 bases and the J gene end by 5 bases; junction bases not matched to a gene: 9. This CDR3 spans 16 amino acids. In DNA, the CDR3 is TGCGCCAGCAGCCAAGAAATAGGGGGCTCGGAGGAGACCCAGTACTTC. It translates to CASSQEIGGSEETQYF.

The chain has TRBV20-1 and TRBJ1-5, with D unresolved. Trimming pared 5 bases from V and 0 bases from J, leaving 11 bases between. The CDR3 loop spans 14 amino acids. In germline, CDR1 is DFQATT, CDR2 SNEGSKA (reference sequence). This CDR3 is CSASRRPSNQPQHF. In nucleotides, the CDR3 is TGCAGTGCTTCGCGCAGGCCTAGCAATCAGCCCCAGCATTTT.

The table lists this clonotype with many counts. V usage is TRBV29-1 and J usage is TRBJ2-7; D perhaps matches TRBD1 (6 bases). The CDR3 consists of 12 residues. CDR1 is SQVTM and CDR2 is ANQGSEA in the germline V gene. V lost 4 bases and J lost 1, with 8 bases in between. CDR3 coding DNA: TGCAGCGTTGGACAGGCATCCTACGAGCAGTACTTC. Encoded protein: CSVGQASYEQYF.

The chain combines TRBV6-1 with TRBJ2-3; TRBD1 is a possible D gene (6 bases). Germline V gene lookup returns CDR1 MNHNS and CDR2 SASEGT. The V gene lost 5 bases and the J gene lost 2 bases, with 14 bases spanning the gap. The CDR3 is 15 residues long. In DNA form, the CDR3 reads TGTGCCAGCAGTCCCCCGACAGGACACACAGATACGCAGTATTTT. Protein product: CASSPPTGHTDTQYF.

This clonotype was observed many times. The J gene is TRBJ2-1, the V gene TRBV10-3, with D possibly matching TRBD1 (7 bases). V lost 2 bases to trimming and J lost 7 bases, with 21 bases between them. CDR3 size: 17 residues. CDR1 is ENHRY, CDR2 SYGVKD, per germline. CDR3 protein: CAISEARQGLGRNEQFF. The CDR3 DNA follows: TGTGCCATCAGTGAGGCCCGACAGGGCTTGGGGAGGAATGAGCAGTTCTTC.

This clonotype was seen ten or more times. This CDR3 reads CASSQGPANEQFF. As DNA, the CDR3 is TGTGCCAGCAGTCAGGGCCCTGCCAATGAGCAGTTCTTC. The gene calls are TRBV14 and TRBJ2-1, with D perhaps TRBD1 (5 bases). CDR3 length equals 13 residues. V lost 6 bases and J lost 6, with 12 bases in between. CDR1 is SGHDN and CDR2 is FVKESK in the germline V gene.

V gene TRBV7-9 combines with J gene TRBJ2-5; D gene ambiguous. V was shortened by 0 bases and J by 1 base, with 9 bases between the two germline ends. The length of the CDR3 is 15 residues. Germline-derived CDR1 and CDR2 are SEHNR and FQNEAQ (reference sequence). The CDR3 coding sequence is TGTGCCAGCAGCTTAGCTCCCAGCGCCCAAGAGACCCAGTACTTC. Its translation: CASSLAPSAQETQYF. The full variable domain, its missing parts supplied by reference TRBV7-9 and TRBJ2-5, is DTGVSQNPRHKITKRGQNVTFRCDPISEHNRLYWYRQTLGQGPEFLTYFQNEAQLEKSRLLSDRFSAERPKGSFSTLEIQRTEQGDSAMYLCASSLAPSAQETQYFGPGTRLLVL.

This clonotype was observed a few times. CDR3 nucleotide sequence: TGTGCCAGCAGAGCCGGATCTACAGGGGGGCAGTACTTC. Amino acids: CASRAGSTGGQYF. The chain is built from TRBV6-6 and TRBJ2-7; 8 nucleotides line up with TRBD1. V lost 6 bases, J lost 9 bases, and 10 bases stayed unmatched. Germline V gene lookup returns CDR1 MNHNY and CDR2 SVGAGI (reference sequence). The length of the CDR3 is 13 residues.

This clonotype was detected ten times or more. The rearrangement joins TRBV27 to TRBJ2-7; weak D call: TRBD2 (6 bases). Trimming took 2 bases from V and 4 from J, leaving 15 bases between them. The CDR3 is 15 residues long. Germline V gene data show CDR1 as MNHEY and CDR2 as SMNVEV (reference sequence). In nucleotides, the CDR3 is TGTGCCAGCAGTTTAGGGGGAGGCACCGTTTACGAGCAGTACTTC. Its protein product is CASSLGGGTVYEQYF.

A few counts support this clonotype. The CDR3 is CASSPLAGGRTDTQYF. The CDR3 DNA follows: TGTGCCAGCAGCCCGCTAGCGGGGGGGCGGACAGATACGCAGTATTTT. This chain links TRBV3-1 with TRBJ2-3, with 12 positions matching TRBD2. V was pared by 4 bases and J by 3 bases, with 5 bases of the junction left unmatched. There are 16 residues in the CDR3. CDR1 LGHDT and CDR2 YNNKEL come from the germline V gene (reference sequence).

This clonotype was recorded many times. The chain uses TRBV2 and TRBJ2-7; maybe TRBD1 (6 bases). The germline V and J ends were trimmed by 0 bases and 6 bases, with 15 bases remaining between them. The germline V gene encodes CDR1 SNHLY and CDR2 FYNNEI. The CDR3 contains 15 residues. The CDR3 DNA is TGTGCCAGCAGTGAAGCAGATTGGACAGTCGGCGAGCAGTACTTC. Translation: CASSEADWTVGEQYF. The whole variable domain, filled in from reference TRBV2 and TRBJ2-7, reads EPEVTQTPSHQVTQMGQEVILRCVPISNHLYFYWYRQILGQKVEFLVSFYNNEISEKSEIFDDQFSVERPDGSNFTLKIRSTKLEDSAMYFCASSEADWTVGEQYFGPGTRLTVT.

Here the CDR3 DNA reads TGTGCCAGCAGCAGATGGACTAGCCACACAGATACGCAGTATTTT. Protein sequence: CASSRWTSHTDTQYF. The chain couples TRBV7-2 to TRBJ2-3; 8 positions match TRBD2. The V segment lost 5 bases and the J segment 2 bases; nucleotides outside the gene matches: 6. The germline gives CDR1 SGHTA, CDR2 FQGNSA. The CDR3 totals 15 residues.

This clonotype has at least ten counts. The chain uses TRBV10-3 and TRBJ2-1; 7 positions match TRBD2. V lost 11 bases, J lost 0 bases, and 7 bases stayed unmatched. From germline, CDR1 is ENHRY and CDR2 SYGVKD. This CDR3 is built from 14 residues. CDR3 DNA sequence: TGTGCCTCTACCCCTAGCGGCTCCTACAATGAGCAGTTCTTC. It is translated as CASTPSGSYNEQFF.

This clonotype was observed many times. The J gene is TRBJ2-2, the V gene TRBV5-1; 7 bases are shared with TRBD1. The V segment lost 4 bases and the J segment 3 bases; nucleotides outside the gene matches: 9. CDR1 and CDR2 from the germline V gene are SGHRS and YFSETQ. The CDR3 loop spans 16 amino acids. The DNA for the CDR3 is TGCGCCAGCAGCGACAGGGCTTTCTCTGACACCGGGGAGCTGTTTTTT. This codes for CASSDRAFSDTGELFF.